This TCR beta chain was sequenced during a study of cytomegalovirus exposure and HLA in healthy donors. Study-level findings and limits: There were about 160 TCR beta chains listed as cytomegalovirus-associated. Many donors carried some public TCRs, although rarity characterized most TCR sequences. Reported results showed that the classifier diagnosed cytomegalovirus status with high specificity and sensitivity.

The assay was immunoSEQ multiplex PCR, and TCRdb's table has in-frame clones only and misses some. The sample lists some 270,000 clones, 86% occurring once. There are 16 residues in the CDR3. V was cut by 5 bases and J by 9 bases, with 23 bases left in between. CDR1 and CDR2 from the germline V gene are SGHNT and YENEEA. This clone was found once. Its antigen remains unknown. The donors were members of the validation cohort, which comprised 90 to 150 subjects and was separate from the first cohort of 666 subjects. The V gene is TRBV11-3, the J gene TRBJ2-1, with D maybe TRBD2 (6 bases). Material for sequencing was PBMCs. This TCR derives from a woman between 18 and 29 years old in good health and CMV-seronegative. CDR3 residues: CASSPAPMGGIGEQFF. The CDR3 region has the DNA TGTGCCAGCAGCCCGGCGCCCATGGGCGGGATAGGTGAGCAGTTCTTC. The whole variable domain, remainder taken from reference TRBV11-3 and TRBJ2-1, is EAGVVQSPRYKIIEKKQPVAFWCNPISGHNTLYWYLQNLGQGPELLIRYENEEAVDDSQLPKDRFSAERLKGVDSTLKIQPAELGDSAVYLCASSPAPMGGIGEQFFGPGTRLTVL.